These T cell receptor beta chains were read from a single sample in a study of graft-versus-host responses after intestinal transplantation. TCRdb's copy holds only in-frame clones and misses some; the assay was immunoSEQ multiplex PCR. The sample records around 97,000 clones, approximately 90% being singletons. These receptors are not linked to any known antigen. This sample comprised unstimulated CD8+ T cells sorted from spleen or lymph node cells, obtained before intestinal transplant. These receptors all come from a human donor who received an intestinal transplant. The CDR3 runs from the conserved cysteine through the conserved F or W. Each record gives: V gene, clone size, D gene, J gene, CDR3 protein, CDR3 DNA. D genes are given only for firm matches. Expanded clones are given a class, and other clones once, few, many or no size at all.

TRBV6-5	once	.	TRBJ2-1	CASSYSTGFYNEQFF	TGTGCCAGCAGTTACTCGACAGGATTCTACAATGAGCAGTTCTTC
TRBV2	once	.	TRBJ2-5	CASSSEGRGETQYF	TGTGCCAGCAGTTCGGAGGGGCGGGGAGAGACCCAGTACTTC
TRBV6-5	few	.	TRBJ2-6	CASSDNSGANVLTF	TGTGCCAGCAGTGACAACTCTGGGGCCAACGTCCTGACTTTC
TRBV18	.	.	TRBJ1-6	CASSQTTDIHNSPLHF	TGTGCCAGCTCACAAACCACGGACATTCATAATTCACCCCTCCACTTT
TRBV7-9	.	TRBD1	TRBJ2-4	CASSLAVGTGKAKNIQYF	TGTGCCAGCAGCTTAGCGGTGGGGACAGGGAAGGCCAAAAACATTCAGTACTTC
TRBV5-1	.	.	TRBJ2-7	CASRRRGYPYEQYF	TGCGCCAGCCGGCGAAGAGGCTACCCCTACGAGCAGTACTTC
TRBV18	once	.	TRBJ1-2	CASSPPEGWGGYTF	TGTGCCAGCTCACCACCGGAAGGGTGGGGCGGCTACACCTTC
TRBV29-1	.	.	TRBJ2-2	CSVFVAGANTGELFF	TGCAGCGTTTTCGTAGCAGGGGCGAACACCGGGGAGCTGTTTTTT
TRBV9	.	.	TRBJ1-6	CASSVGPSSYNSPLHF	TGTGCCAGCAGCGTAGGCCCTAGCTCCTATAATTCACCCCTCCACTTT
TRBV4-1	.	.	TRBJ2-5	CASSQGVSGTQYF	TGCGCCAGCAGCCAAGGGGTGAGTGGGACCCAGTACTTC
TRBV19	.	TRBD2	TRBJ2-1	CASSIGLESNEQFF	TGTGCCAGTAGTATCGGACTAGAAAGCAATGAGCAGTTCTTC
TRBV6-1	.	.	TRBJ1-2	CASNGGGLNTF	TGTGCCAGCAATGGGGGTGGGCTCAACACCTTC
TRBV30	.	.	TRBJ2-7	CAWSAVDYVSYEQYF	TGTGCCTGGAGTGCTGTGGACTATGTCTCCTACGAGCAGTACTTC
TRBV7-6	.	.	TRBJ2-7	CASSLEATDTYEQYF	TGTGCCAGCAGCTTAGAGGCGACAGATACCTACGAGCAGTACTTC
TRBV5-1	once	.	TRBJ2-5	CASSPRILSPEETQYF	TGCGCCAGCAGCCCCCGAATATTATCCCCGGAGGAGACCCAGTACTTC
TRBV28	.	.	TRBJ2-5	CASSLLQLRKTQYF	TGTGCCAGCAGTTTACTACAGCTTCGGAAGACCCAGTACTTC
TRBV7-6	.	TRBD1	TRBJ1-5	CASSLQPGQGHF	TGTGCCAGCAGCTTACAGCCGGGACAGGGACATTTT
TRBV7-6	.	TRBD2	TRBJ2-2	CASSLASGGFANTGELFF	TGTGCCAGCAGCTTAGCTAGCGGGGGCTTCGCGAACACCGGGGAGCTGTTTTTT
TRBV29-1	.	TRBD1	TRBJ2-7	CSGGTAKFYEQYF	TGCAGCGGTGGGACAGCTAAGTTCTACGAGCAGTACTTC
TRBV7-3	once	.	TRBJ2-6	CASSLASGANVLTF	TGTGCCAGCAGCTTGGCCTCTGGGGCCAACGTCCTGACTTTC
TRBV14	.	.	TRBJ2-7	CASSQGSGGTYEQYF	TGTGCCAGCAGCCAAGGATCCGGAGGAACTTACGAGCAGTACTTC
TRBV6-5	once	.	TRBJ1-5	CASSHRDSNQPQHF	TGTGCCAGCAGTCACAGGGATAGCAATCAGCCCCAGCATTTT
TRBV30	.	.	TRBJ1-2	CAWTGESDGYTF	TGTGCCTGGACAGGGGAGTCGGATGGCTACACCTTC
TRBV28	.	.	TRBJ2-7	CASSLVGGRSYEQYF	TGTGCCAGCAGTTTAGTAGGGGGACGCTCCTACGAGCAGTACTTC
TRBV6-5	.	.	TRBJ1-6	CASSYSLYPNNSPLHF	TGTGCCAGCAGTTACTCGCTCTACCCGAATAATTCACCCCTCCACTTT
TRBV5-4	.	.	TRBJ2-1	CASSLVSYNEQFF	TGTGCCAGCAGCTTGGTTTCCTACAATGAGCAGTTCTTC
TRBV19	.	.	TRBJ2-1	CASSINVGGIRNEQFF	TGTGCCAGTAGTATTAATGTTGGGGGAATTCGCAATGAGCAGTTCTTC